This entry lists 10 T cell receptor beta chains sequenced from one sample in a study of T cells in Graves' hyperthyroidism and ophthalmopathy. TCR beta CDR3 region amplification was performed from RNA transcripts. The TCR CDR3 was amplified in a first-round RT-PCR using the HTBI primer set. TCRdb reprocessed the multiplex PCR reads with MiXCR, giving one entry per CDR3 protein. Of 340,000 or so distinct CDR3 sequences in the sample, roughly 23% were seen once. The sample consisted of blood. The receptors stem from a woman aged 45 to 65 with Graves' hyperthyroidism.

This clonotype came up many times. V and J are TRBV28 and TRBJ2-7, with unresolved D. CDR3 length: 14 amino acids. Germline CDR1 reads MDHEN; CDR2 reads SYDVKM. The V end lost 3 bases, the J end lost 2 bases, and 11 bases lay between the germline ends. CDR3: CASSLGHVAYEQYF. CDR3 DNA: TGTGCCAGCAGTTTGGGCCACGTGGCCTACGAGCAGTACTTC.

This clonotype was counted once. This may arise from a read error, as a much more abundant clone is one base away. The rearrangement joins TRBV2 to TRBJ2-2; TRBD1 aligns across 8 bases. Germline loops: CDR1 SNHLY, CDR2 FYNNEI. The CDR3 length is 16 residues. J gave up 2 bases and V 1 base, and 3 bases lay outside the gene matches. As DNA, the CDR3 is TGTGCCAGCAGTGAAGAGACAGGGGAAAACACCGGGGAGCTGTTTTTT. Amino acids: CASSEETGENTGELFF.

This clonotype occurred a few times. One end of the junction varies from germline; a read error may be responsible. The chain is built from TRBV7-9 and TRBJ2-1; D ambiguous. This CDR3 has 15 residues. Germline CDR1 reads SEHNR; CDR2 reads FQNEAQ (reference sequence). The CDR3 is CASRPNGLGHNEQSF. In DNA form, the CDR3 reads TGTGCCAGCAGGCCCAATGGGCTAGGCCACAATGAGCAGTCCTTC.

This chain links TRBV7-9 with TRBJ1-2; the match to TRBD1 covers 7 bases. The length of the CDR3 is 14 residues. The ends lost 0 bases at V and 5 bases at J; junction bases unmatched: 3. CDR1 and CDR2 (germline): SEHNR, FQNEAQ (reference sequence). CDR3 in amino acids: CASSLADRFYGYTF. The CDR3 nucleotides read TGTGCCAGCAGCTTAGCGGACAGGTTTTATGGCTACACCTTC.

This sequence joins TRBV18 and TRBJ1-1, with 7 bases matching TRBD1. Germline V gene data show CDR1 as KGHSH and CDR2 as LQKENI. This CDR3 region has 16 residues. V lost 4 bases, J lost 1 base, and 9 bases stayed unmatched. The CDR3 loop is CASSQGAGWANTEAFF. CDR3 nucleotides: TGTGCCAGCTCACAGGGGGCGGGTTGGGCGAACACTGAAGCTTTCTTT.

The gene calls are TRBV5-1 and TRBJ2-1, with 9 nucleotides matching TRBD2. V was clipped by 1 base and J by 8 bases; unmatched bases: 4. The V gene's germline CDR1 is SGHRS and CDR2 YFSETQ. This CDR3 contains 14 residues. CDR3 coding DNA: TGCGCCAGCAGCTTGTTCGCGGGAGGGCATGAGCAGTTCTTC. This sequence encodes CASSLFAGGHEQFF.

The rearrangement links TRBV2 to TRBJ2-1, with TRBD2 identical over 15 bases. This CDR3 contains 13 residues. The germline V gene has CDR1 SNHLY and CDR2 FYNNEI. V lost 8 bases and J lost 11; bases outside the gene matches: 4. CDR3 in DNA: TGTGCCAGCGCGGGACTAGCGGGGGGTCAGCAGTTCTTC. Protein sequence: CASAGLAGGQQFF.

J is TRBJ2-5 and V is TRBV5-1; D remains unclear. Trimming removed 3 bases from V and 1 base from J, with 7 bases in between. The CDR3 runs 13 residues. In germline, CDR1 is SGHRS, CDR2 YFSETQ. Here the CDR3 reads CASSWILQETQYF. Here the CDR3 DNA reads TGCGCCAGCAGCTGGATACTCCAAGAGACCCAGTACTTC.

At least ten counts were recorded for this clonotype. The gene calls are TRBV20-1 and TRBJ2-7, with D perhaps TRBD1 (6 bases). The CDR3 is made up of 15 amino acids. Germline V CDR1 and CDR2: DFQATT, SNEGSKA (reference sequence). Trimming removed 0 bases at V and 2 bases at J, with 14 bases between. In nucleotides, the CDR3 is TGCAGTGCTAGAGATAGACGACAGGAGACCTACGAGCAGTACTTC. It codes for CSARDRRQETYEQYF.

The rearrangement links TRBV6-1 to TRBJ1-6, with 7 nucleotides matching TRBD1. The germline gives CDR1 MNHNS, CDR2 SASEGT. The CDR3 totals 17 residues. The V and J ends lost 5 bases and 2 bases, in that order; junction bases with no gene match: 9. In DNA form, the CDR3 reads TGTGCCAGCAGTAGGGGGACCGGGACAGCCTATAATTCACCCCTCCACTTT. This encodes CASSRGTGTAYNSPLHF.